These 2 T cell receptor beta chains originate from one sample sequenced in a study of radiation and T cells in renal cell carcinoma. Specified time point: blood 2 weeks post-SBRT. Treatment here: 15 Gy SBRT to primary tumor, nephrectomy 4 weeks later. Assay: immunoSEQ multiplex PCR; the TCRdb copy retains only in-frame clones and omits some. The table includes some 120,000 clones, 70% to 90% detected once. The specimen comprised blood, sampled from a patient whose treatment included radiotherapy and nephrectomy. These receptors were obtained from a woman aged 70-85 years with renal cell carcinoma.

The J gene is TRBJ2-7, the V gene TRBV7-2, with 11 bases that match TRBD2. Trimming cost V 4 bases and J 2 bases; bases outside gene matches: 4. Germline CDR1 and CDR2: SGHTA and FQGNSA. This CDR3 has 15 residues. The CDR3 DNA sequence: TGTGCCAGCAGCTCTGGGACTAGCGGCGCCTACGAGCAGTACTTC. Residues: CASSSGTSGAYEQYF.

The CDR3 here is CASSLVSGGSYEQYF. CDR3 DNA: TGTGCCAGCAGCTTGGTCTCGGGGGGCTCCTACGAGCAGTACTTC. This chain connects TRBV5-4 to TRBJ2-7; 7 bases match TRBD2. V lost 0 bases to trimming and J lost 0 bases; unmatched junction nucleotides: 3. The CDR3 covers 15 residues. Germline V CDR1 and CDR2: SGHNT, YYREEE (reference sequence).